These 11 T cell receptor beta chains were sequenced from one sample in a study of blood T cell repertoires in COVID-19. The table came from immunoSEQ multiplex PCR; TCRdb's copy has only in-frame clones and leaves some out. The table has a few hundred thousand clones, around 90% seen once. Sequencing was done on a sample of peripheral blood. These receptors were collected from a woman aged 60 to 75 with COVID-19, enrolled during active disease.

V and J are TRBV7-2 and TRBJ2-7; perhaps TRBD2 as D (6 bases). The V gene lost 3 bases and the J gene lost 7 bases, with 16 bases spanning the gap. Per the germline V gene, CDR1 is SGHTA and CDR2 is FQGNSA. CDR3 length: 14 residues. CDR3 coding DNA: TGTGCCAGCAGCTTCGGGGCGGGGCCCTTTGAGCAGTACTTC. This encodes CASSFGAGPFEQYF.

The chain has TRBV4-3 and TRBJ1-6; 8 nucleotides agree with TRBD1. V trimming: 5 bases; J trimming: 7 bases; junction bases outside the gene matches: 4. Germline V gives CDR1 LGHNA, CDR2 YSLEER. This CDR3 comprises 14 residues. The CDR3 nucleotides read TGCGCCAGCAGCGTACAGGGGGGGAATTCACCCCTCCACTTT. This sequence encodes CASSVQGGNSPLHF.

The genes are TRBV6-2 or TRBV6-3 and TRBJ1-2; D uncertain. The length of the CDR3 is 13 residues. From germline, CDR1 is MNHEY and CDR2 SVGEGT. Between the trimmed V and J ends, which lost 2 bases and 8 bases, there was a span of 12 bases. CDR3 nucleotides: TGTGCCAGCAGTTACGAGGAGTCTAAAGGCTACACCTTC. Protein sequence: CASSYEESKGYTF.

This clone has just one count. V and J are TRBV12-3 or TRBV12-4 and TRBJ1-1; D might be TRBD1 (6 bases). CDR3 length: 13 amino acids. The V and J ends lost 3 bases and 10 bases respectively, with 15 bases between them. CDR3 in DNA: TGTGCCAGCAGTTTCGTCAGGGGCGGGGGAGCTTTCTTT. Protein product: CASSFVRGGGAFF.

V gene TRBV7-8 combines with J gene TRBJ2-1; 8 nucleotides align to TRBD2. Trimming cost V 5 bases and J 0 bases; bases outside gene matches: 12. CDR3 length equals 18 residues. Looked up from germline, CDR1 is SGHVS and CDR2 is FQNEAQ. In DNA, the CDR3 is TGTGCCAGCAGCCAAAGGGGCGGGGGGTCTAGCTCCTACAATGAGCAGTTCTTC. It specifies CASSQRGGGSSSYNEQFF.

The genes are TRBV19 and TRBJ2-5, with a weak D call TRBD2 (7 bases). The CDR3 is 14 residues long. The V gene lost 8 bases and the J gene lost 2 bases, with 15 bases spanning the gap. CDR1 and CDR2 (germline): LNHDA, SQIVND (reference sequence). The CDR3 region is CASSRGPPQETQYF. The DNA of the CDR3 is TGTGCCAGTTCGCGGGGGCCCCCGCAAGAGACCCAGTACTTC.

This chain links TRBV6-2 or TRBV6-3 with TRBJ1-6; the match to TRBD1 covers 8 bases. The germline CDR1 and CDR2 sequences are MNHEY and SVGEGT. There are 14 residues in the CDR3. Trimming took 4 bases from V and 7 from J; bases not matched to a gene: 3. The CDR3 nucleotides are TGTGCCAGCAGTTCTGGACAGGGCAATTCACCCCTCCACTTT. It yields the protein CASSSGQGNSPLHF.

This CDR3 reads CAWGTALGVNEKLFF. In DNA form, the CDR3 reads TGTGCCTGGGGGACAGCCCTAGGAGTTAATGAAAAACTGTTTTTT. The V call is TRBV30, the J call TRBJ1-4, with 7 bases lining up with TRBD1. The CDR3 spans 15 residues. The ends lost 5 bases at V and 4 bases at J; junction bases unmatched: 10. Germline CDR1 and CDR2: GTSNPN and SVGIG (reference sequence).

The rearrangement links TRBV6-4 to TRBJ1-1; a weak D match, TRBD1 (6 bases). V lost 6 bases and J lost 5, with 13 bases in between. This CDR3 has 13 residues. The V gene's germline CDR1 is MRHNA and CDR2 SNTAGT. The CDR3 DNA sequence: TGTGCCAGCAGCACAGGGCCGGGGACTGAAGCTTTCTTT. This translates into CASSTGPGTEAFF.

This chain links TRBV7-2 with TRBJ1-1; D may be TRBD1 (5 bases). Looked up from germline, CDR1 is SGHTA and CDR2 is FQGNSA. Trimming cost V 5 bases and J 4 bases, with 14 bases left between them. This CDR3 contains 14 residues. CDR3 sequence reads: CASSPLGGGTEAFF. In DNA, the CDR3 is TGTGCCAGCAGCCCCCTCGGGGGAGGCACTGAAGCTTTCTTT.

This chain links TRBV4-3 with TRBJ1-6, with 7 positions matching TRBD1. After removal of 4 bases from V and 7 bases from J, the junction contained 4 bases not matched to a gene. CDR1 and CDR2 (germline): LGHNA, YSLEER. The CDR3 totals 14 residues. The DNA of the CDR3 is TGCGCCAGCAGCCCGGACAGGACGAATTCACCCCTCCACTTT. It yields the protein CASSPDRTNSPLHF.